The 3 T cell receptor beta chains below all came from one sample that was sequenced in a study of cytomegalovirus exposure and HLA in healthy donors (dated 2017 in TCRdb). The library was made by the immunoSEQ multiplex PCR assay. The multiplex PCR relied on a mix of 60 forward primers for TCR Vbeta segments and 13 reverse primers for TCR Jbeta segments. TCRdb provides this immuneACCESS table in a form limited to in-frame rearrangements. Some clones are lacking; in checked studies, under half of them reflect an unresolved V gene, and why the rest are absent is not known. The sample table holds around 76,000 clones, of which about 70% were seen once. The top ten hold less than 8.5% of the sample. The sequenced sample was PBMCs. Receptors originate from a man in his forties in good health and CMV-seropositive.

The chain combines TRBV30 with TRBJ1-1; tentative D call: TRBD1 (6 bases). V lost 2 bases and J lost 1, with 20 bases in between. The CDR3 extends over 17 amino acids. Germline V gene lookup returns CDR1 GTSNPN and CDR2 SVGIG (reference sequence). The CDR3 DNA sequence: TGTGCCTGGAGTAATTGGGGCGCGGGAGGGGGGAACACTGAAGCTTTCTTT. Translation gives CAWSNWGAGGGNTEAFF.

The sample holds a few counts of this clone. The rearrangement joins TRBV9 to TRBJ2-3; TRBD2 agrees at 10 bases. V gave up 2 bases and J gave up 4 bases; unmatched junction bases: 7. CDR1 SGDLS and CDR2 YYNGEE come from the germline V gene. The CDR3 runs to 16 residues. CDR3 nucleotides: TGTGCCAGCAGCGTTTCCCCTAGCGGGAGTGCAGATACGCAGTATTTT. Protein sequence: CASSVSPSGSADTQYF.

This clone was seen many times. The conserved phenylalanine or tryptophan is not found at the CDR3 terminus, so this likely reflects a read error. Because the CDR3's place on the DNA is in doubt, the DNA is left out and the CDR3 is given as listed by TCRdb. V and J are TRBV10-2 and TRBJ2-7; the table's D call, TRBD1, was not checked against the DNA. In germline, CDR1 is WSHSY, CDR2 SAAADI. The CDR3 contains 14 residues when both ends are counted. The CDR3 reads CASKSTGGLGLSSP.